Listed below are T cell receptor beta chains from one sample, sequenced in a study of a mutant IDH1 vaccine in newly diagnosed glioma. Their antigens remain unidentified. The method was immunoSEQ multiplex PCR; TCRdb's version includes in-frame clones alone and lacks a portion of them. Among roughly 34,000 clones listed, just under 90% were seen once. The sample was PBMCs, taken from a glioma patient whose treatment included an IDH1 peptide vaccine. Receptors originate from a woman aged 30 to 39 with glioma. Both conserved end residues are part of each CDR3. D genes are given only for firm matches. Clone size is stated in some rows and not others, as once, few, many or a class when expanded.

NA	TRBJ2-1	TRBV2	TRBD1	CASSEEGQGDEQFF	TGTGCCAGCAGTGAAGAGGGACAGGGAGATGAGCAGTTCTTC
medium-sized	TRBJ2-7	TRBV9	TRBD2	CASSPAGVIYEQYF	TGTGCCAGCAGCCCAGCGGGGGTCATCTACGAGCAGTACTTC
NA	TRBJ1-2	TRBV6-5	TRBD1	CASSYSGTAYGYTF	TGTGCCAGCAGTTACTCCGGGACAGCCTATGGCTACACCTTC
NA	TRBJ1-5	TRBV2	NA	CATTADGAAQPQHF	TGTGCCACCACCGCAGATGGGGCCGCTCAGCCCCAGCATTTT
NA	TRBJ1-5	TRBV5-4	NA	CASSLQGDNQPQHF	TGTGCCAGCAGCTTACAGGGAGACAATCAGCCCCAGCATTTT
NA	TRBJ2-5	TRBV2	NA	CASSEVVKTQYF	TGTGCCAGCAGTGAAGTAGTAAAGACCCAGTACTTC
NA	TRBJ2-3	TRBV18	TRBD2	CASSPWLAGDHSTDTQYF	TGTGCCAGCTCACCATGGCTAGCGGGGGACCATAGCACAGATACGCAGTATTTT
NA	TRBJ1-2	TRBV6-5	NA	CASSYGKRQGYGYTF	TGTGCCAGCAGTTACGGGAAAAGGCAGGGCTATGGCTACACCTTC
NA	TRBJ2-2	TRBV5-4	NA	CASSLTTMNTGELFF	TGTGCCAGCAGCCTGACTACCATGAACACCGGGGAGCTGTTTTTT
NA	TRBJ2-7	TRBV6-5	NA	CASSYAPTYEQYF	TGTGCCAGCAGTTACGCCCCGACCTACGAGCAGTACTTC
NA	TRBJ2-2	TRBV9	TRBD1	CASSARTGGTGELFF	TGTGCCAGCAGCGCAAGAACAGGGGGCACCGGGGAGCTGTTTTTT
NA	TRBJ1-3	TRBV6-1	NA	CASKWEGVVNTIYF	TGTGCCAGCAAATGGGAGGGGGTGGTAAACACCATATATTTT
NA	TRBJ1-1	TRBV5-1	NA	CASSLAGGTFF	TGCGCCAGCAGCTTGGCTGGGGGGACTTTCTTT
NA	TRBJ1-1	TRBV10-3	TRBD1	CASRGTGRHTEAFF	TGTGCCTCCAGGGGGACAGGAAGACACACTGAAGCTTTCTTT
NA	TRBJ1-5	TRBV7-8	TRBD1	CASSPTGTASWSNQPQHF	TGTGCCAGCAGCCCGACCGGGACAGCCTCATGGAGCAATCAGCCCCAGCATTTT
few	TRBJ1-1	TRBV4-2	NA	CASSQENRVGGTEAFF	TGTGCCAGCAGCCAAGAAAACAGGGTCGGCGGCACTGAAGCTTTCTTT
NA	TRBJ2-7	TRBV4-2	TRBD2	CASSQLPPTSELSYEQYF	TGTGCCAGCAGCCAACTTCCCCCAACTAGCGAGCTCTCCTACGAGCAGTACTTC